Each of the 15 T cell receptor beta chains below was sequenced from the same sample in a study of T cell responses to AZD1222 COVID-19 vaccine. This table comes from immunoSEQ multiplex PCR, and its TCRdb copy is limited to in-frame clones, with some not included. Of about 120,000 clones in the sample, about 90% were seen once. The specimen comprised peripheral blood, sampled on day 0 of AZD1222 vaccination. The receptors shown here come from an adult in good health.

The CDR3: CASNPLIYNSPLHF. The DNA of the CDR3 is TGTGCCAGCAATCCTCTGATATATAATTCACCCCTCCACTTT. This chain links TRBV28 with TRBJ1-6; no definite D call. The germline gives CDR1 MDHEN, CDR2 SYDVKM. This CDR3 has 14 amino acids. V lost 7 bases to trimming and J lost 4 bases, with 11 bases between them.

The chain combines TRBV28 with TRBJ2-7; D is tentatively TRBD1 or TRBD2 (5 bases each). From germline, CDR1 is MDHEN and CDR2 SYDVKM. The CDR3 sequence is 18 residues long. V was shortened by 1 base and J by 5 bases, with 24 bases between the two germline ends. CDR3 in amino acids: CASSLLLASDGVGDEQYF. CDR3 coding DNA: TGTGCCAGCAGTTTATTACTGGCATCGGACGGGGTGGGGGACGAGCAGTACTTC.

The chain is built from TRBV7-8 and TRBJ2-3; D remains unclear. Trimming removed 1 base at V and 2 bases at J, with 7 bases between. CDR3 length equals 14 residues. The germline V gene has CDR1 SGHVS and CDR2 FQNEAQ. This CDR3 is CASSLVIYTDTQYF. DNA for the CDR3: TGTGCCAGCAGCTTAGTCATTTACACAGATACGCAGTATTTT.

V gene TRBV7-3 combines with J gene TRBJ2-3, with 9 positions matching TRBD2. Germline V gene lookup returns CDR1 SGHTA and CDR2 FQGTGA. The V gene end was trimmed by 2 bases and the J gene end by 2 bases; junction bases not matched to a gene: 5. This CDR3 is built from 16 residues. CDR3 bases: TGTGCCAGCAGCTTATACAGCGGGGGGCCCACAGATACGCAGTATTTT. This codes for CASSLYSGGPTDTQYF.

The gene calls are TRBV7-2 and TRBJ2-4; 10 bases line up with TRBD2. The CDR3 extends over 19 amino acids. Germline V CDR1 and CDR2: SGHTA, FQGNSA. The V gene end was trimmed by 4 bases and the J gene end by 0 bases; junction bases not matched to a gene: 12. CDR3 amino acids: CASSSLAGAFSLAKNIQYF. The CDR3 DNA reads as TGTGCCAGCAGCTCTCTAGCGGGGGCGTTCTCACTAGCCAAAAACATTCAGTACTTC.

V usage is TRBV6-5 and J usage is TRBJ2-7; D call uncertain. The CDR3 runs 12 residues. V lost 6 bases, J lost 3 bases, and 9 bases lay in between. Germline CDR1 reads MNHEY; CDR2 reads SVGAGI. The CDR3 here is CASRWTLYEQYF. DNA of the CDR3: TGTGCCAGCAGGTGGACCCTCTACGAGCAGTACTTC.

The J gene is TRBJ2-2, the V gene TRBV6-2 or TRBV6-3; D unclear. Trimming shortened V by 2 bases and J by 6 bases, and 10 bases separated the two germline ends. Per the germline V gene, CDR1 is MNHEY and CDR2 is SVGEGT. The CDR3 runs 14 residues. The CDR3 spells CASSYRPRPGELFF. In DNA, the CDR3 is TGTGCCAGCAGTTACCGGCCTCGGCCCGGGGAGCTGTTTTTT.

The chain is built from TRBV27 and TRBJ1-1; a weak D match, TRBD1 (6 bases). The germline V gene encodes CDR1 MNHEY and CDR2 SMNVEV (reference sequence). The CDR3 extends over 13 amino acids. The ends were cut back, 2 bases at V and 8 bases at J, with 12 bases in the middle. CDR3 bases: TGTGCCAGCAGTTTAAGTGGGGGCCGGGAAGCTTTCTTT. Protein: CASSLSGGREAFF.

The rearrangement joins TRBV9 to TRBJ1-2; weak D call: TRBD1 (6 bases). Trimming shortened V by 3 bases and J by 2 bases, and 17 bases separated the two germline ends. The CDR3 is made up of 16 amino acids. Germline V lookup: CDR1 SGDLS, CDR2 YYNGEE. CDR3 in amino acids: CASSEGPRGGNYGYTF. The CDR3, as DNA: TGTGCCAGCAGCGAGGGGCCCAGGGGTGGCAACTATGGCTACACCTTC.

This rearrangement joins TRBV3-1 (or the pseudogene TRBV3-2) to TRBJ1-1; D is unclear. The CDR3 consists of 13 residues. With 1 base removed from V and 5 bases from J, the gap between germline ends came to 8 bases. Looked up from germline, CDR1 is LGHDT and CDR2 is YNNKEL (reference sequence). The CDR3 DNA is TGTGCCAGCAGCCAAGTTTACCGTACTGAAGCTTTCTTT. This sequence encodes CASSQVYRTEAFF.

This clone was picked up a small number of times. The chain is built from TRBV9 and TRBJ2-2; 8 nucleotides agree with TRBD2. Germline trimming cut 4 bases from V and 0 bases from J; bases unmatched to any gene: 5. Germline CDR1 reads SGDLS; CDR2 reads YYNGEE. The CDR3 spans 16 residues. CDR3 sequence: CASSKPTSANTGELFF. In nucleotides, the CDR3 is TGTGCCAGCAGCAAGCCGACTAGCGCGAACACCGGGGAGCTGTTTTTT.

The V gene is TRBV30, the J gene TRBJ1-2, with D uncertain. There are 11 residues in the CDR3. Trimming shortened V by 0 bases and J by 7 bases, and 6 bases separated the two germline ends. Germline V gene lookup returns CDR1 GTSNPN and CDR2 SVGIG (reference sequence). The CDR3 protein is CAWSVYGGYTF. CDR3 nucleotides: TGTGCCTGGAGTGTATATGGTGGCTACACCTTC.

The count of this clone is one. The chain combines TRBV7-2 with TRBJ2-5, with D perhaps being TRBD1 or TRBD2 (5 bases each). CDR3 size: 17 residues. With 6 bases removed from V and 5 bases from J, the gap between germline ends came to 25 bases. Germline CDR1 SGHTA, CDR2 FQGNSA. For the CDR3, the DNA is TGTGCCAGCAGTTTCGCCCCCGGACTGGGACCTAAGGAGACCCAGTACTTC. It is translated as CASSFAPGLGPKETQYF.

The chain recombines TRBV7-8 with TRBJ1-5; TRBD1 is a possible D gene (5 bases). CDR3 size: 18 residues. Germline CDR1 is SGHVS and CDR2 is FQNEAQ. Trimming took 1 base from V and 0 from J, leaving 16 bases between them. Here the CDR3 reads CASSLDGHPVYSNQPQHF. The CDR3 DNA reads TGTGCCAGCAGCTTAGACGGACATCCCGTTTATAGCAATCAGCCCCAGCATTTT. Filled out from reference TRBV7-8 and TRBJ1-5, the complete variable domain reads GAGVSQSPRYKVAKRGQDVALRCDPISGHVSLFWYQQALGQGPEFLTYFQNEAQLDKSGLPSDRFFAERPEGSVSTLKIQRTQQEDSAVYLCASSLDGHPVYSNQPQHFGDGTRLSIL.

The chain carries TRBV7-9 and TRBJ1-3; D is ambiguous. V was pared by 6 bases and J by 2 bases, with 8 bases between. This CDR3 has 13 residues. In germline, CDR1 is SEHNR, CDR2 FQNEAQ (reference sequence). The CDR3 DNA sequence: TGTGCCAGCAGGGAGGTCACTGGAAACACCATATATTTT. It is translated as CASREVTGNTIYF.